The rows below give T cell receptor beta chains drawn from one sample of a study of monozygotic twins with cystic fibrosis. Libraries were prepared by immunoSEQ multiplex PCR; TCRdb keeps only in-frame clonotypes and omits some of them. The table lists tens of thousands of clones, approximately 84% of them singletons, with roughly 1.5% in the top ten. Sequenced sample: blood. These receptors came from a girl between 2 and 10 years old with cystic fibrosis. Each CDR3 is given with its conserved first and last residue. Each record gives: V gene, CDR3 protein.

TRBV6-5 | CASSYPQGGYTF
TRBV27 | CASSLGQGKNQPQHF
TRBV28 | CASSPRTSGDNEQFF
TRBV6-6 | CASTLNSGANVLTF
TRBV4-2 | CASSQGRGTGKTDTQYF
TRBV19 | CASADPGNQPQHF
TRBV2 | CASSHPGLAGVNPYEQYF
TRBV2 | CASQKRAGTPGGGQPQHF
TRBV7-9 | CASSVSRTGGHEQYF
TRBV18 | CASSPQGYQPQHF
TRBV6-6 | CASSYDGDGNTIYF
TRBV30 | CAWSEGAQPQHF
TRBV6-6 | CASSYRGGLGNQPQHF
TRBV19 | CASSFVTGGYEQYF
TRBV4-2 | CASSQDGAGASYEQYF
TRBV2 | CATQGGSVNSPLHF
TRBV7-9 | CASSPRTGYEQYF
TRBV5-1 | CASSFPPYEQYF
TRBV5-5 | CASSLRDRGPPTLSYEQYF
TRBV7-9 | CASTRGAGGPGYTF
TRBV15 | CATSRWKVGTEAFF
TRBV7-8 | CASSSHRALTGELFF
TRBV5-1 | CASRPPGAMDEKLFF
TRBV2 | CASSPRTANGGQPQHF
TRBV4-2 | CASSPRQGNSPLHF
TRBV19 | CASRPEGGGYTF
TRBV7-9 | CASKPGANYGYTF
TRBV2 | CASSLGAGGTDTQYF
TRBV7-6 | CASSPWRSYGYTF
TRBV2 | CAAGGQGLETQYF
TRBV11-2 | CASSLVRDRGYGYTF
TRBV5-1 | CASSPGDRGLTNTEAFF
TRBV5-6 | CASSLGGQDTQYF
TRBV5-1 | CASSLGQGSDTQYF
TRBV6-6 | CASSLQGYEQYF
TRBV2 | CAGGTSANTGELFF
TRBV9 | CASSVGPGTGASYGYTF
TRBV13 | CASSPTLGGFGYTF
TRBV7-9 | CASSLGTGYNSPLHF
TRBV6-5 | CASRPDSISYEQYF
TRBV19 | CASRRTRGADGELFF
TRBV4-2 | CASSQNEKLFF
TRBV6-5 | CASSPGTAYTEAFF
TRBV5-4 | CASSLNYEQYF
TRBV6-6 | CASSLAGGGETQYF
TRBV11-2 | CASSPHPTYNEQFF
TRBV29-1 | CSAFYPSSGNTIYF
TRBV19 | CASRTYQNTGELFF
TRBV7-2 | CASSLEISDYEQYF
TRBV11-3 | CASSFMLIAERANEKLFF
TRBV4-3 | CASSHQTGGGNIQYF
TRBV5-1 | CASSPDRNEQYF
TRBV9 | CASSVEASSPLHF
TRBV7-7 | CASSPRPTSGGRVTQYF